What follows are 8 T cell receptor beta chains derived from one specimen sequenced in a study of T-cell memory formation after mild COVID-19. TCRdb passed the 5' RACE reads through MiXCR, listing each CDR3 protein once. The table records tens of thousands of distinct CDR3 sequences, about 12% of them present only once. The sequencing sample was made of PBMCs or a T cell subset sorted from them (not recorded which). The receptors stem from an adult woman who had mild COVID-19 (a few samples of this study predate the infection). Cell type and time point are not known.

This clonotype was seen ten or more times. This sequence joins TRBV30 and TRBJ2-3; TRBD1 might be the D (6 bases). V gave up 2 bases and J gave up 2 bases, with 11 bases separating them. This CDR3 spans 14 amino acids. CDR1 is GTSNPN and CDR2 is SVGIG in the germline V gene (reference sequence). This CDR3 is CAWSLGQPTDTQYF. The CDR3 DNA is TGTGCCTGGAGTTTAGGACAGCCCACAGATACGCAGTATTTT.

Many counts were recorded for this clonotype. The rearrangement uses TRBV5-1 and TRBJ2-7, with 7 bases lining up with TRBD1. Germline loops: CDR1 SGHRS, CDR2 YFSETQ. CDR3 length: 14 amino acids. J was trimmed by 3 bases and V by 3 bases; bases with no gene match: 6. The CDR3 nucleotides read TGCGCCAGCAGCTCCGGGACAGTGAACTACGAGCAGTACTTC. It specifies CASSSGTVNYEQYF.

At least ten counts were recorded for this clonotype. A read error may account for a junction end that differs from germline. DNA of the CDR3: TGTGCTAGCAGCCCGACGGGACTAGCGGGAGGCGAGACCCAGTACTTC. This codes for CASSPTGLAGGETQYF. This rearrangement joins TRBV7-7 to TRBJ2-5; TRBD2 matches at 15 bases. The CDR3 runs to 16 residues. The germline CDR1 and CDR2 sequences are SSHAT and FNYEAQ (reference sequence). Full variable domain (missing parts from reference TRBV7-7 and TRBJ2-5): GAGVSQSPRYKVTKRGQDVTLRCDPISSHATLYWYQQALGQGPEFLTYFNYEAQPDKSGLPSDRFSAERPEGSISTLTIQRTEQRDSAMYRCASSPTGLAGGETQYFGPGTRLLVL.

This clonotype was recorded at least ten times. The chain has TRBV2 and TRBJ2-3; no reliable D call. From germline, CDR1 is SNHLY and CDR2 FYNNEI. The germline V and J ends were trimmed by 8 bases and 6 bases, with 9 bases remaining between them. The CDR3 is 11 amino acids. The DNA of the CDR3 is TGTGCCAGCGCTCCGAGGGATACGCAGTATTTT. Protein product: CASAPRDTQYF. The variable domain in full, with the rest retrieved from reference TRBV2 and TRBJ2-3, is EPEVTQTPSHQVTQMGQEVILRCVPISNHLYFYWYRQILGQKVEFLVSFYNNEISEKSEIFDDQFSVERPDGSNFTLKIRSTKLEDSAMYFCASAPRDTQYFGPGTRLTVL.

This clonotype was seen ten or more times. The V gene is TRBV6-4, the J gene TRBJ2-1, with unresolved D. The germline V gene encodes CDR1 MRHNA and CDR2 SNTAGT. The CDR3 has 14 residues. Trimming stripped 3 bases from V and 6 bases from J, with 12 bases between. CDR3 sequence: CASSEGSHPNEQFF. CDR3 coding DNA: TGTGCCAGCAGTGAGGGCAGCCACCCCAATGAGCAGTTCTTC.

Ten or more counts support this clonotype. This rearrangement joins TRBV6-2 or TRBV6-3 to TRBJ2-1; D is uncertain. Germline lookup yields CDR1 MNHEY and CDR2 SVGEGT. This CDR3 has 11 amino acids. Trimming shortened V by 8 bases and J by 6 bases, and 8 bases separated the two germline ends. This CDR3 reads CASAYTNEQFF. The CDR3 region has the DNA TGTGCCAGCGCCTACACCAATGAGCAGTTCTTC.

This clonotype was recorded many times. This chain links TRBV3-1 with TRBJ2-5; D unresolved. This CDR3 region has 14 residues. Germline assignment: CDR1 LGHDT and CDR2 YNNKEL (reference sequence). V gave up 1 base and J gave up 2 bases, with 8 bases separating them. The CDR3, as DNA: TGTGCCAGCAGCCAAGGAAACTTACAAGAGACCCAGTACTTC. Its translation: CASSQGNLQETQYF.

The chain carries TRBV19 and TRBJ2-7; 8 bases map to TRBD2. The CDR3 covers 15 residues. V trimming: 5 bases; J trimming: 1 base; junction bases outside the gene matches: 7. The germline V gene encodes CDR1 LNHDA and CDR2 SQIVND (reference sequence). The CDR3, as DNA: TGTGCCAGTAGTTTGGGTCTAGCGGGTTCCTACGAGCAGTACTTC. Protein sequence: CASSLGLAGSYEQYF.